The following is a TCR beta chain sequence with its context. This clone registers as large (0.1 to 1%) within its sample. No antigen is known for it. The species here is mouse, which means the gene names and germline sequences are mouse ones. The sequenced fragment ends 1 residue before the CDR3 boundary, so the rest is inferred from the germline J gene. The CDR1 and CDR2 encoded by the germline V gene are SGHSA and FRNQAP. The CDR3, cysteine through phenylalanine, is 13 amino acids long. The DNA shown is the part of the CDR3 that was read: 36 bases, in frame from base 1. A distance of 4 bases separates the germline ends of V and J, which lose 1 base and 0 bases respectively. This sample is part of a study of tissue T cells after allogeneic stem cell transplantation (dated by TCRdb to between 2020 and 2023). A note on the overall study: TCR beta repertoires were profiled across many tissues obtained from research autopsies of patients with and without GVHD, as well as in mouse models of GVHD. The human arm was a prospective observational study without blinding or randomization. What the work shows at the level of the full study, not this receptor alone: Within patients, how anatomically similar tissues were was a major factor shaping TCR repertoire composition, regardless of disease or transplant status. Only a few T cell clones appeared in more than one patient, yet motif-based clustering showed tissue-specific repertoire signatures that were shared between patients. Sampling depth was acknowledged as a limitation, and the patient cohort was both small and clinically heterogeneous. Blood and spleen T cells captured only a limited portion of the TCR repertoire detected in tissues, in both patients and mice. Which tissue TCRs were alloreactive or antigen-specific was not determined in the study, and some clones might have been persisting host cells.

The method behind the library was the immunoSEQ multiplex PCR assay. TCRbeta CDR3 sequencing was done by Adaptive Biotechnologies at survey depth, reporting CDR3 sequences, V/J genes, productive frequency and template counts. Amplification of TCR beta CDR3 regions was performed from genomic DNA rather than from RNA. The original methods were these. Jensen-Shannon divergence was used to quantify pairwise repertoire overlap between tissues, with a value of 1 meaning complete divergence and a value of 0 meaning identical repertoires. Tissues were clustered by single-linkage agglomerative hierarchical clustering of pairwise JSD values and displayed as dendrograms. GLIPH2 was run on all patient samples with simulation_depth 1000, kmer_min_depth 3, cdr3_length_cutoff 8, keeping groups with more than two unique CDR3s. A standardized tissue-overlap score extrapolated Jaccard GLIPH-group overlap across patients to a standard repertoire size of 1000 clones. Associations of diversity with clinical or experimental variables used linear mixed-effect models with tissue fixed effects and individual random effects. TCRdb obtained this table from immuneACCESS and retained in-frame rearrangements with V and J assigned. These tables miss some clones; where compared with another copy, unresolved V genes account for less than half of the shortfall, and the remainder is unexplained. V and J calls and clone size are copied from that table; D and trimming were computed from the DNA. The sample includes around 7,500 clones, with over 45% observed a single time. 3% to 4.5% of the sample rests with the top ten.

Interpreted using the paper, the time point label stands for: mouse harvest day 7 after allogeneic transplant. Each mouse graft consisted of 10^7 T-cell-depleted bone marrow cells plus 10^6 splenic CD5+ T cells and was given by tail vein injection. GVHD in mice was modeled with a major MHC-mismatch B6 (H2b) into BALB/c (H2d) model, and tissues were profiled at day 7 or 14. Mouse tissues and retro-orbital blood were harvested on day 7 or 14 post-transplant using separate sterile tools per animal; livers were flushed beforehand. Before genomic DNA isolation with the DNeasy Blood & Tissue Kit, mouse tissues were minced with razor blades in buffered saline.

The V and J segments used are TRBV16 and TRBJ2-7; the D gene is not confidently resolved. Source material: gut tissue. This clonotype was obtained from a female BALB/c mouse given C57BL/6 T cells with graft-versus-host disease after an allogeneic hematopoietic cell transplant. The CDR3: CASSLGGSYEQYF. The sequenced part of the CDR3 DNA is TGTGCAAGCAGCTTAGGGGGCTCCTATGAACAGTAC. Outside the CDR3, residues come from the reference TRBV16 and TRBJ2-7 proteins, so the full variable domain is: NAGVIQTPRHKVTGKGQEATLWCEPISGHSAVFWYRQTIVQGLEFLTYFRNQAPIDDSGMPKERFSAQMPNQSHSTLKIQSTQPQDSAVYLCASSLGGSYEQYFGPGTRLTVL.